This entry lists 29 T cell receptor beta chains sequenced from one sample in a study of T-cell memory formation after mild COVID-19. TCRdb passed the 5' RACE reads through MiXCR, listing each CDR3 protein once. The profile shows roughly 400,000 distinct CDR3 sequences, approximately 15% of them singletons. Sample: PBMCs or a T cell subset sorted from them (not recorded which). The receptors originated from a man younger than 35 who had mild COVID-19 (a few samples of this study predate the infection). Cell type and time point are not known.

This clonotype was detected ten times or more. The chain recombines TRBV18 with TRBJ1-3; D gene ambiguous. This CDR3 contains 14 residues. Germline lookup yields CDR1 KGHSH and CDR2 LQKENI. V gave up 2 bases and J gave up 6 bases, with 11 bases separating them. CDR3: CASSPGPLINTIYF. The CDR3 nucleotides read TGTGCCAGCTCACCAGGTCCCCTTATAAACACCATATATTTT.

CDR3 loop: CSVESGTGGTDTQYF. Here the CDR3 DNA reads TGCAGCGTTGAATCCGGGACAGGGGGCACAGATACGCAGTATTTT. This chain links TRBV29-1 with TRBJ2-3, with TRBD1 identical over 10 bases. Unmatched junction bases numbered 3, after V lost 2 bases and J lost 1 base. From germline, CDR1 is SQVTM and CDR2 ANQGSEA. The CDR3 totals 15 residues.

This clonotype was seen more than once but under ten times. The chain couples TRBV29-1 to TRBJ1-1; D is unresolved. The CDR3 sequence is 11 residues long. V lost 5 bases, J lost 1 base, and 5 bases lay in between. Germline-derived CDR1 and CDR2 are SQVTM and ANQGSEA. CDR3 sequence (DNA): TGCAGCGTTTCTGGGAACACTGAAGCTTTCTTT. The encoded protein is CSVSGNTEAFF.

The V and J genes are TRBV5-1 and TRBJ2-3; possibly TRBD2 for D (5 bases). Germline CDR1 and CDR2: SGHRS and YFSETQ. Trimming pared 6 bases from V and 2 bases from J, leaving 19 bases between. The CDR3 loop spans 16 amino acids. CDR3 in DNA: TGCGCCAGCAACCCAGGACGGGGTAGGACCACAGATACGCAGTATTTT. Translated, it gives CASNPGRGRTTDTQYF.

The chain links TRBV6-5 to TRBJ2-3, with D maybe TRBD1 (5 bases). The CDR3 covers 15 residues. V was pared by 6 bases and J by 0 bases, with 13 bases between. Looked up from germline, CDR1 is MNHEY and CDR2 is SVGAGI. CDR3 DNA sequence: TGTGCCAGCAGACCGACAGCCTTCAGCACAGATACGCAGTATTTT. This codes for CASRPTAFSTDTQYF.

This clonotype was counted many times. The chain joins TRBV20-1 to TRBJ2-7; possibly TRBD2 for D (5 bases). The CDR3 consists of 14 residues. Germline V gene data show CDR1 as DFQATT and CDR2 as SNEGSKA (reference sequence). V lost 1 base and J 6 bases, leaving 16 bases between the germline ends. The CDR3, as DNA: TGCAGTGCTAGAGCCCTCGAGGACTTTCCCGAGCAGTACTTC. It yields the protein CSARALEDFPEQYF.

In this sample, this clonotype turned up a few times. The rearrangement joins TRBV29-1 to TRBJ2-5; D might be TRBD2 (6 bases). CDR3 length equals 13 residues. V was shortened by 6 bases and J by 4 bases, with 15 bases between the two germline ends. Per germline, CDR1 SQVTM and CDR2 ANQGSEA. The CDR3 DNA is TGCAGCGTCGTAGCTGGGGGGAGAGAGACCCAGTACTTC. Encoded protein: CSVVAGGRETQYF.

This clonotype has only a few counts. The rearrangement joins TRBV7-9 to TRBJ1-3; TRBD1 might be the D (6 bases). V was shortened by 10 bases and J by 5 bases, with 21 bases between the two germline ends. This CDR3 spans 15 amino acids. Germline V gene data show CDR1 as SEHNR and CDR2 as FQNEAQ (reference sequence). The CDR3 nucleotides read TGTGCCACCGTGGCGGGGGCCGTAGAAAGAAACACCATATATTTT. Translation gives CATVAGAVERNTIYF.

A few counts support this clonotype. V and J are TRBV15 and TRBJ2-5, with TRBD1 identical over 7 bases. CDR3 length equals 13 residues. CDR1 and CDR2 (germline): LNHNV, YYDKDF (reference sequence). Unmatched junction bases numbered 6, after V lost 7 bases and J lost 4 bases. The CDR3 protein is CATTNGDRETQYF. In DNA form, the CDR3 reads TGTGCCACCACCAATGGGGACAGAGAGACCCAGTACTTC. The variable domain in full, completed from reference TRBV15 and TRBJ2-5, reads DAMVIQNPRYQVTQFGKPVTLSCSQTLNHNVMYWYQQKSSQAPKLLFHYYDKDFNNEADTPDNFQSRRPNTSFCFLDIRSPGLGDTAMYLCATTNGDRETQYFGPGTRLLVL.

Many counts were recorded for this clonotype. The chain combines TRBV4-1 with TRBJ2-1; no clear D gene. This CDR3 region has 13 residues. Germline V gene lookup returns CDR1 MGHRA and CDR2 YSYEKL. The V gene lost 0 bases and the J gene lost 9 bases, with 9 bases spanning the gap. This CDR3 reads CASSQESWSEQFF. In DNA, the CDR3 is TGCGCCAGCAGCCAAGAGTCATGGAGTGAGCAGTTCTTC.

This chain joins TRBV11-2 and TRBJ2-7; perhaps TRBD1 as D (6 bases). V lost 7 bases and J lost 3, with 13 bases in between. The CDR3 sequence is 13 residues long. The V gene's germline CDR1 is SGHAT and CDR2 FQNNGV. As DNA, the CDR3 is TGTGCCAGCACCCGAAAGGACAGCTACGAGCAGTACGTC. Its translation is CASTRKDSYEQYV.

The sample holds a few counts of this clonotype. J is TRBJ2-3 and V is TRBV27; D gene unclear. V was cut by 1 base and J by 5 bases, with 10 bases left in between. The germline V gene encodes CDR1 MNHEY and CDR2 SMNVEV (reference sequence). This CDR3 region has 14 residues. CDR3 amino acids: CASSLFAARDTQYF. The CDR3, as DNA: TGTGCCAGCAGTTTATTCGCCGCACGAGATACGCAGTATTTT.

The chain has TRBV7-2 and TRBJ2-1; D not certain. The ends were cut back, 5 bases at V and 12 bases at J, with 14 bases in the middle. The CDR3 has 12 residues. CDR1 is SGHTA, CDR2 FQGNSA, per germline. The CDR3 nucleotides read TGTGCCAGCAGCCTCAGACTCACAAGGCAGTTCTTC. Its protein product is CASSLRLTRQFF.

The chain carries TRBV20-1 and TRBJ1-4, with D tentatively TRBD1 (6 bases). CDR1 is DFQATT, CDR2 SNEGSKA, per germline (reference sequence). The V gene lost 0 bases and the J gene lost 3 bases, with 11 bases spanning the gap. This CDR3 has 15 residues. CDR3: CSARDPRGSNEKLFF. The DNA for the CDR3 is TGCAGTGCTAGAGATCCCAGGGGATCTAATGAAAAACTGTTTTTT.

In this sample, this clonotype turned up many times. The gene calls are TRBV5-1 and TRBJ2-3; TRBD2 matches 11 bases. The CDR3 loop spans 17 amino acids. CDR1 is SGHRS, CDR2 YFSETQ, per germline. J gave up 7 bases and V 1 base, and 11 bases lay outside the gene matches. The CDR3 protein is CASSLTPSGGTTYTQYF. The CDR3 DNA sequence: TGCGCCAGCAGCTTGACCCCTAGCGGGGGGACGACATATACGCAGTATTTT.

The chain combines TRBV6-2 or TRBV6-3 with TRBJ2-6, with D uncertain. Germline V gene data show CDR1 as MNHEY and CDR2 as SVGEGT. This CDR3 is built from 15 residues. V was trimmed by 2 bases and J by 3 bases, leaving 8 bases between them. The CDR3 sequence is CASSYPPGGANVLTF. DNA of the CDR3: TGTGCCAGCAGTTACCCCCCGGGTGGGGCCAACGTCCTGACTTTC.

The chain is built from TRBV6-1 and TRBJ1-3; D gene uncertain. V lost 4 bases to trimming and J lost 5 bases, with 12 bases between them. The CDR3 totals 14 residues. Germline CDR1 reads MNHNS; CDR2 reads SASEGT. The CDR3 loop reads CASSGTGRRNTIYF. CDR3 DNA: TGTGCCAGCAGTGGGACGGGGAGGAGAAACACCATATATTTT.

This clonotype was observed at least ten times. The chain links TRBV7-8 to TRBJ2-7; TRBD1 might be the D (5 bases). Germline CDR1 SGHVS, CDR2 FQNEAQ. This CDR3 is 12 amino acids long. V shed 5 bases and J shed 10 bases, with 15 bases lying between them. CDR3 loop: CASSHRSRHQYF. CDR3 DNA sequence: TGTGCCAGCAGCCACAGGAGTCGTCACCAGTACTTC.

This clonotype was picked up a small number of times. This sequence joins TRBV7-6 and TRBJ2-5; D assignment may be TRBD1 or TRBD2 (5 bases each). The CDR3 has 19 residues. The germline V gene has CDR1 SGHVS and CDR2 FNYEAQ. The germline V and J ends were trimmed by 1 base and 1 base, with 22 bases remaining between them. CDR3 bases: TGTGCCAGCAGCTTAGGTTTCCGCGGGCAGGGCAGCGCCCAAGAGACCCAGTACTTC. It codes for CASSLGFRGQGSAQETQYF. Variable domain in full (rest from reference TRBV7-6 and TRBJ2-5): GAGVSQSPRYKVTKRGQDVALRCDPISGHVSLYWYRQALGQGPEFLTYFNYEAQQDKSGLPNDRFSAERPEGSISTLTIQRTEQRDSAMYRCASSLGFRGQGSAQETQYFGPGTRLLVL.

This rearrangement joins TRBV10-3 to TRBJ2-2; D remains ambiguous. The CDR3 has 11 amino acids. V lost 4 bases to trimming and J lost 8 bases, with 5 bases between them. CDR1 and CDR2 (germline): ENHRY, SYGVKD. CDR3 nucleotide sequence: TGTGCCATCAGTGCTGTTGGGGAGCTGTTTTTT. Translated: CAISAVGELFF.

The CDR3 coding sequence is TGCAGCGTTGGGGGGAACAACTATGGCTACACCTTC. It translates to CSVGGNNYGYTF. The V and J genes are TRBV29-1 and TRBJ1-2, with a weak D call TRBD1 (5 bases). Germline CDR1 reads SQVTM; CDR2 reads ANQGSEA. The CDR3 sequence is 12 residues long. Trimming stripped 4 bases from V and 2 bases from J, with 8 bases between.

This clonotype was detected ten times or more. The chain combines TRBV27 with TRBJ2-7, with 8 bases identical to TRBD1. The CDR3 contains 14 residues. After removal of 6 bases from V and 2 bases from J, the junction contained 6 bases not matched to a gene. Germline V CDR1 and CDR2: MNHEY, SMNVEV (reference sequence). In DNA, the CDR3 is TGTGCCAGCAGCTTAGGGACAGGAGCCTACGAGCAGTACTTC. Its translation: CASSLGTGAYEQYF.

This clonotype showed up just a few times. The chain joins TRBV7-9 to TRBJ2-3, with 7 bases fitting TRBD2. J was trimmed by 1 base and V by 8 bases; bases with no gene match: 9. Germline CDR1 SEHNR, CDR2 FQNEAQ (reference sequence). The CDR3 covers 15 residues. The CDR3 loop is CASHLWLAGTDTQYF. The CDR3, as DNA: TGTGCCAGCCACCTTTGGCTAGCGGGCACAGATACGCAGTATTTT.

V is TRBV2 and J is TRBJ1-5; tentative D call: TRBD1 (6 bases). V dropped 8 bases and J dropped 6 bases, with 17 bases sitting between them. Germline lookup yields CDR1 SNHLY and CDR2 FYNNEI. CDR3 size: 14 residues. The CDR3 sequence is CASDKAGAGQPQHF. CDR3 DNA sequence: TGTGCCAGCGATAAGGCAGGGGCGGGTCAGCCCCAGCATTTT.

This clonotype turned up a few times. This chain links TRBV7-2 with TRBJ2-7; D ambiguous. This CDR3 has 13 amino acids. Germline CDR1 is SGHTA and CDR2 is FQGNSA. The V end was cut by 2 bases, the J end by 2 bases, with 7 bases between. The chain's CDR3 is CASSLFGPYEQYF. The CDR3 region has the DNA TGTGCCAGCAGCTTATTTGGCCCCTACGAGCAGTACTTC.

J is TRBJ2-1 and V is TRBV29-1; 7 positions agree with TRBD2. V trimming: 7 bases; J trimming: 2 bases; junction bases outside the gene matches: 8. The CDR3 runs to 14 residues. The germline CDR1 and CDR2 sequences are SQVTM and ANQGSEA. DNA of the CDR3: TGCAGCGCCGCCCAGCGGGGAGCCTACAATGAGCAGTTCTTC. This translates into CSAAQRGAYNEQFF.

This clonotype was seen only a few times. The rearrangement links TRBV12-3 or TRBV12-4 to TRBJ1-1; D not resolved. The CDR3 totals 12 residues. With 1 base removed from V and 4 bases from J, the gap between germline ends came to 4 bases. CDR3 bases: TGTGCCAGCAGTTTAGAGACCACTGAAGCTTTCTTT. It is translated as CASSLETTEAFF.

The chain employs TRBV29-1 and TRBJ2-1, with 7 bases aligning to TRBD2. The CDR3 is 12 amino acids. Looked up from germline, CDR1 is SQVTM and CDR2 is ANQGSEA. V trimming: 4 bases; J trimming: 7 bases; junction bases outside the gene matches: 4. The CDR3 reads CSVVGGGNEQFF. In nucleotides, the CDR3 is TGCAGCGTTGTTGGGGGGGGAAATGAGCAGTTCTTC.

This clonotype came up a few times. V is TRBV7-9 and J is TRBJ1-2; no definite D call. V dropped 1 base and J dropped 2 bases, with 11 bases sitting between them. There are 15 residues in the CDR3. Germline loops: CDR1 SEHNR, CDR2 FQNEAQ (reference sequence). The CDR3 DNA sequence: TGTGCCAGCAGCTTAGGCGCCGTGGCAAACTATGGCTACACCTTC. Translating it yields CASSLGAVANYGYTF.